A single sample gave rise to the 9 T cell receptor beta chains below, sequenced in a study of beta chain features in type 1 diabetes. Of the isolated RNA, all was reverse transcribed, and so the sequenced material was expressed TCRB transcripts. Sequenced by immunoSEQ multiplex PCR; TCRdb stores in-frame clones only, minus some. Here the sample spans hundreds of thousands of clones, over 9.5% being singletons. The sample comprised naive CD4+ T cells from blood. These receptors all stem from a woman aged 18 to 35 in good health.

CDR3 nucleotides: TGTGCCAGCAGCCAAGAGACAGCGACGGCTTTCTTT. It codes for CASSQETATAFF. The chain joins TRBV4-2 to TRBJ1-1; D is possibly TRBD1 (5 bases). V dropped 0 bases and J dropped 11 bases, with 10 bases sitting between them. Germline V CDR1 and CDR2: LGHNA, YNFKEQ. The length of the CDR3 is 12 residues.

Concerning this clone: At the DNA level, this CDR3 is encoded by other sequences in the same sample as well. V is TRBV30 and J is TRBJ2-5, with 12 positions matching TRBD2. Germline-derived CDR1 and CDR2 are GTSNPN and SVGIG (reference sequence). The CDR3 is 14 amino acids. V dropped 0 bases and J dropped 5; count of bases not matched to a gene: 1. The chain's CDR3 is CAWSVLAGGETQYF. The CDR3 coding sequence is TGTGCCTGGAGTGTACTAGCGGGAGGTGAGACCCAGTACTTC.

The chain couples TRBV19 to TRBJ2-2; 7 bases match TRBD2. Germline assignment: CDR1 LNHDA and CDR2 SQIVND (reference sequence). This CDR3 has 18 residues. V trimming: 2 bases; J trimming: 3 bases; junction bases outside the gene matches: 12. CDR3 nucleotides: TGTGCCAGTAGTATACCGCAAGCGGGACTACGCTACACCGGGGAGCTGTTTTTT. Protein sequence: CASSIPQAGLRYTGELFF.

This chain links TRBV5-1 with TRBJ2-2; D is unresolved. The CDR3 is made up of 15 amino acids. CDR1 SGHRS and CDR2 YFSETQ come from the germline V gene. V lost 6 bases and J lost 1, with 13 bases in between. The CDR3 sequence is CASKLSAGNTGELFF. Written as DNA, the CDR3 is TGCGCCAGCAAACTTTCCGCAGGGAACACCGGGGAGCTGTTTTTT.

CDR3 nucleotide sequence: TGTGCCAGCAGCGACGGACAGGTACCCTACAACGAGCAGTACTTC. Its translation is CASSDGQVPYNEQYF. The chain carries TRBV2 and TRBJ2-7; 7 bases match TRBD1. The trim removed 6 bases at V and 5 bases at J, leaving 13 bases unmatched. The germline V gene encodes CDR1 SNHLY and CDR2 FYNNEI. This CDR3 is built from 15 residues. Together with reference TRBV2 and TRBJ2-7, the CDR3 gives the full variable domain: EPEVTQTPSHQVTQMGQEVILRCVPISNHLYFYWYRQILGQKVEFLVSFYNNEISEKSEIFDDQFSVERPDGSNFTLKIRSTKLEDSAMYFCASSDGQVPYNEQYFGPGTRLTVT.

This clone occurred a few times. The V gene is TRBV10-3, the J gene TRBJ1-1, with TRBD1 identical over 8 bases. The CDR3 covers 13 residues. CDR1 and CDR2 from the germline V gene are ENHRY and SYGVKD. The junction had 8 bases not matched to a gene; V was cut back by 10 bases and J by 4 bases. CDR3 in DNA: TGTGCCAGTACACAGGGGGGGGGCACTGAAGCTTTCTTT. It specifies CASTQGGGTEAFF.

The chain joins TRBV6-5 to TRBJ2-3; a weak D match, TRBD1 (5 bases). The CDR3 loop spans 13 amino acids. V lost 7 bases and J 1 base, leaving 9 bases between the germline ends. Germline CDR1 reads MNHEY; CDR2 reads SVGAGI. Here the CDR3 reads CASKGYGTDTQYF. CDR3 DNA sequence: TGTGCCAGCAAGGGGTATGGCACAGATACGCAGTATTTT.

The chain combines TRBV7-2 with TRBJ2-7; 7 bases match TRBD1. J gave up 5 bases and V 4 bases, and 2 bases lay outside the gene matches. This CDR3 has 12 amino acids. Germline V gene sequence: CDR1 SGHTA, CDR2 FQGNSA. The CDR3 DNA sequence: TGTGCCAGCAGCTACCAGGGGGACGAGCAGTACTTC. It is translated as CASSYQGDEQYF. Together with reference TRBV7-2 and TRBJ2-7, the CDR3 gives the full variable domain: GAGVSQSPSNKVTEKGKDVELRCDPISGHTALYWYRQSLGQGLEFLIYFQGNSAPDKSGLPSDRFSAERTGGSVSTLTIQRTQQEDSAVYLCASSYQGDEQYFGPGTRLTVT.

A few counts support this clone. J is TRBJ2-5 and V is TRBV6-1, with D perhaps TRBD1 (6 bases). Germline V gene sequence: CDR1 MNHNS, CDR2 SASEGT. The CDR3 extends over 15 amino acids. Trimming took off 4 bases at V and 2 bases at J, with 14 bases between the two ends. The CDR3 reads CASSGGNRVQETQYF. The CDR3 DNA reads TGTGCCAGCAGTGGAGGTAACAGGGTTCAAGAGACCCAGTACTTC.